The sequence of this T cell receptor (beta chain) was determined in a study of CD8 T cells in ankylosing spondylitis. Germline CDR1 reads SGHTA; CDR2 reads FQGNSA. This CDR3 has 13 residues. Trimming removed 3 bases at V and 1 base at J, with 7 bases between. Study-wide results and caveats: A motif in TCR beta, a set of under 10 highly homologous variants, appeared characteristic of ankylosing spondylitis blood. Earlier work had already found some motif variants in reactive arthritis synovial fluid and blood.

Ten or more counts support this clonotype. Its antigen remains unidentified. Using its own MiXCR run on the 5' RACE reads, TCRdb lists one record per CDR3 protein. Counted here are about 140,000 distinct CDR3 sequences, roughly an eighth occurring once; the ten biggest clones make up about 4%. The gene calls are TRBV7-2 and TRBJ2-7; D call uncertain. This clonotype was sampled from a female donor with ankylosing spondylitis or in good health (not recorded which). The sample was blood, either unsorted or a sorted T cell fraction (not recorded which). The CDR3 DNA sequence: TGTGCCAGCAGCTTGGATCCGTCCTACGAGCAGTACTTC. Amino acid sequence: CASSLDPSYEQYF.